A single sample gave rise to the 13 T cell receptor beta chains below, sequenced in a study of shared clonotypes between healthy human individuals. Assay used: immunoSEQ multiplex PCR; TCRdb lists only in-frame clones, some missing. The sample records about 460,000 clones, around 77% being singletons. The sample consisted of PBMCs. These receptor sequences come from a woman aged 40 to 49 in good health. Some clones in this sample may be carry-over from other donors' samples.

V usage is TRBV7-6 and J usage is TRBJ2-3, with 13 nucleotides matching TRBD2. From germline, CDR1 is SGHVS and CDR2 FNYEAQ. V lost 5 bases and J lost 3; bases outside the gene matches: 5. The CDR3 length is 16 residues. The CDR3 DNA sequence: TGTGCCAGCAGCCCGCGGACTAGCGGGAGTACAGATACGCAGTATTTT. Translating gives CASSPRTSGSTDTQYF.

V usage is TRBV7-9 and J usage is TRBJ2-1; 7 bases line up with TRBD2. Germline V gene sequence: CDR1 SEHNR, CDR2 FQNEAQ (reference sequence). The trim removed 3 bases at V and 5 bases at J, leaving 10 bases unmatched. This CDR3 is built from 16 residues. The CDR3 nucleotides are TGTGCCAGCAGCTTTTTCAGCGGGATCGGGAACAATGAGCAGTTCTTC. Translation gives CASSFFSGIGNNEQFF.

The rearrangement joins TRBV5-1 to TRBJ1-4, with D possibly TRBD1 on 5 matching bases. The CDR3 runs to 14 residues. Trimming cost V 3 bases and J 5 bases, with 11 bases left between them. Germline V gives CDR1 SGHRS, CDR2 YFSETQ. CDR3 sequence: CASSSGEPNEKLFF. The CDR3 DNA sequence: TGCGCCAGCAGCTCGGGGGAACCCAATGAAAAACTGTTTTTT.

J is TRBJ2-5 and V is TRBV7-2, with 9 bases that match TRBD2. Unmatched junction bases numbered 6, after V lost 2 bases and J lost 5 bases. This CDR3 spans 15 amino acids. Germline assignment: CDR1 SGHTA and CDR2 FQGNSA. CDR3 region: CASSLNSGSGETQYF. DNA for the CDR3: TGTGCCAGCAGCTTAAATAGCGGGAGTGGGGAGACCCAGTACTTC.

This chain uses TRBV19 with TRBJ2-7; 8 nucleotides align to TRBD1. This CDR3 is built from 13 residues. V shed 5 bases and J 3 bases; nucleotides not matched to a gene: 3. Per the germline V gene, CDR1 is LNHDA and CDR2 is SQIVND (reference sequence). The CDR3 loop is CASSWTGNYEQYF. The CDR3 DNA is TGTGCCAGTAGTTGGACAGGGAACTACGAGCAGTACTTC.

This clone was recorded once. The chain carries TRBV27 and TRBJ2-6; 9 bases align to TRBD1. After removal of 6 bases from V and 4 bases from J, the junction contained 4 bases not matched to a gene. CDR3 size: 15 residues. The germline V gene has CDR1 MNHEY and CDR2 SMNVEV (reference sequence). The CDR3 reads CASRGQGAGANVLTF. The DNA for the CDR3 is TGTGCCAGCAGGGGACAGGGCGCCGGGGCCAACGTCCTGACTTTC.

This clone was counted between two and nine times. V gene TRBV28 combines with J gene TRBJ2-2; tentatively, D is TRBD1 or TRBD2 (5 bases each). Trimming shortened V by 4 bases and J by 4 bases, and 22 bases separated the two germline ends. From germline, CDR1 is MDHEN and CDR2 SYDVKM. This CDR3 has 18 residues. Written as DNA, the CDR3 is TGTGCCAGCAGTTGGGGGATAGGCCGCCCATGGGGCACCGGGGAGCTGTTTTTT. Translated, it gives CASSWGIGRPWGTGELFF.

Turning to this clone: One end of the junction is discordant with germline, which a read error may explain. The chain employs TRBV29-1 and TRBJ2-7; D gene unclear. CDR1 and CDR2 (germline): SQVTM, ANQGSEA. The CDR3 covers 13 residues. In nucleotides, the CDR3 is TGCAGCGTTATTTCACCGCCTTCCTACGAGCGGTACTTC. The encoded protein is CSVISPPSYERYF.

The J gene is TRBJ1-1, the V gene TRBV6-5, with D uncertain. The ends were cut back, 5 bases at V and 1 base at J, with 11 bases in the middle. The CDR3 runs 14 residues. Germline CDR1 reads MNHEY; CDR2 reads SVGAGI. CDR3 loop: CASSPPSGNTEAFF. In DNA form, the CDR3 reads TGTGCCAGCAGTCCCCCCAGCGGGAACACTGAAGCTTTCTTT.

The chain joins TRBV30 to TRBJ1-2; a weak D match, TRBD1 (5 bases). V shed 2 bases and J shed 7 bases, with 11 bases lying between them. Germline assignment: CDR1 GTSNPN and CDR2 SVGIG (reference sequence). There are 12 residues in the CDR3. The CDR3 region is CAWSIGTGGYTF. In DNA form, the CDR3 reads TGTGCCTGGAGTATAGGGACGGGTGGCTACACCTTC.

The rearrangement joins TRBV4-3 to TRBJ1-2; D unresolved. With 0 bases removed from V and 0 bases from J, the gap between germline ends came to 8 bases. This CDR3 has 15 residues. The germline V gene encodes CDR1 LGHNA and CDR2 YSLEER. The CDR3 DNA reads TGCGCCAGCAGCCAAGATTCCGGGACTAACTATGGCTACACCTTC. Its protein product is CASSQDSGTNYGYTF.

This chain uses TRBV7-9 with TRBJ2-7; weak D call: TRBD2 (6 bases). CDR3 length equals 14 residues. Trimming took off 5 bases at V and 2 bases at J, with 13 bases between the two ends. Germline-derived CDR1 and CDR2 are SEHNR and FQNEAQ (reference sequence). In DNA, the CDR3 is TGTGCCAGCAGCCGGGGGTGGGGCCCCTACGAGCAGTACTTC. As protein: CASSRGWGPYEQYF. The full variable domain, with the rest looked up from reference TRBV7-9 and TRBJ2-7, is DTGVSQNPRHKITKRGQNVTFRCDPISEHNRLYWYRQTLGQGPEFLTYFQNEAQLEKSRLLSDRFSAERPKGSFSTLEIQRTEQGDSAMYLCASSRGWGPYEQYFGPGTRLTVT.

To note about this clone: A single base separates this from a much larger clone, so it may be a read error. This CDR3 is also generated by other DNA sequences in the sample. The chain joins TRBV5-1 to TRBJ2-1, with no clear D. The length of the CDR3 is 15 residues. V shed 4 bases and J shed 0 bases, with 11 bases lying between them. CDR1 SGHRS and CDR2 YFSETQ come from the germline V gene. CDR3 sequence reads: CASSPYGSSYNEQFF. The CDR3 DNA is TGCGCCAGCAGCCCCTACGGTAGCTCCTACAATGAGCAGTTCTTC. Together with reference TRBV5-1 and TRBJ2-1, the CDR3 gives the full variable domain: KAGVTQTPRYLIKTRGQQVTLSCSPISGHRSVSWYQQTPGQGLQFLFEYFSETQRNKGNFPGRFSGRQFSNSRSEMNVSTLELGDSALYLCASSPYGSSYNEQFFGPGTRLTVL.